The 23 T cell receptor beta chains in this list originate from one sample, sequenced in a study of T-cell reconstitution after alpha-beta-depleted transplantation in children. For TCRbeta, the library was prepared with unique molecular identifiers. MiXCR, run by TCRdb on the PCR reads, gives a single entry per CDR3 protein. This table has under 400,000 distinct CDR3 sequences, 23% appearing once. The sample in question was PBMCs, mostly from graft donor cells, obtained 180 days after TCRalphabeta/CD19-depleted stem cell transplant. All receptors derive from a male patient under 18 who had a stem cell transplant for acute lymphoblastic leukemia, so the T cells may come from the graft donor.

This chain uses TRBV28 with TRBJ2-5; no definite D call. Trimming stripped 5 bases from V and 10 bases from J, with 11 bases between. This CDR3 spans 11 amino acids. Per germline, CDR1 MDHEN and CDR2 SYDVKM. The CDR3 sequence is CASSPSSSQYF. The DNA for the CDR3 is TGTGCCAGCAGTCCCTCCTCTAGCCAGTACTTC.

V usage is TRBV7-6 and J usage is TRBJ2-7; possibly TRBD2 for D (6 bases). Looked up from germline, CDR1 is SGHVS and CDR2 is FNYEAQ. The CDR3 runs 14 residues. Trimming took off 0 bases at V and 6 bases at J, with 12 bases between the two ends. The CDR3 nucleotides are TGTGCCAGCAGCTTAGCGGGGGAGGCTGCCGAGCAGTACTTC. It encodes CASSLAGEAAEQYF.

This clonotype was picked up a small number of times. The V gene is TRBV7-6, the J gene TRBJ1-1; D might be TRBD1 (6 bases). The germline V gene encodes CDR1 SGHVS and CDR2 FNYEAQ. The CDR3 extends over 16 amino acids. V was cut by 4 bases and J by 0 bases, with 15 bases left in between. The CDR3 spells CASSYGQSWMNTEAFF. DNA of the CDR3: TGTGCCAGCAGCTACGGACAGAGCTGGATGAACACTGAAGCTTTCTTT.

The CDR3, as DNA: TGTGCCAGCAGCACGAACGGTCCCAGGGGCTACGAGCAGTACTTC. Translating gives CASSTNGPRGYEQYF. The chain combines TRBV7-3 with TRBJ2-7, with a possible D match to TRBD1 (6 bases). CDR1 SGHTA and CDR2 FQGTGA come from the germline V gene. CDR3 length equals 15 residues. The germline V and J ends were trimmed by 5 bases and 3 bases, with 17 bases remaining between them. The whole variable domain, remainder taken from reference TRBV7-3 and TRBJ2-7, is GAGVSQTPSNKVTEKGKYVELRCDPISGHTALYWYRQSLGQGPEFLIYFQGTGAADDSGLPNDRFFAVRPEGSVSTLKIQRTERGDSAVYLCASSTNGPRGYEQYFGPGTRLTVT.

The rearrangement joins TRBV9 to TRBJ2-2; 15 bases fit TRBD2. Germline-derived CDR1 and CDR2 are SGDLS and YYNGEE. This CDR3 contains 16 residues. V dropped 3 bases and J dropped 5; count of bases not matched to a gene: 2. The chain's CDR3 is CASSAGTSGRTGELFF. The DNA of the CDR3 is TGTGCCAGCAGCGCCGGGACTAGCGGGAGGACCGGGGAGCTGTTTTTT.

This clonotype was seen repeatedly, ten times or more. The chain employs TRBV11-3 and TRBJ2-7; 10 nucleotides line up with TRBD2. V dropped 3 bases and J dropped 3; count of bases not matched to a gene: 5. CDR3 size: 15 residues. In germline, CDR1 is SGHNT, CDR2 YENEEA. CDR3 sequence: CASSLLAGGNYEQYF. In nucleotides, the CDR3 is TGTGCCAGCAGCTTGTTAGCGGGAGGAAACTACGAGCAGTACTTC.

The sample holds a few counts of this clonotype. The chain uses TRBV18 and TRBJ2-7; TRBD1 or TRBD2 may be the D gene (6 bases each). Trimming removed 4 bases from V and 4 bases from J, with 14 bases in between. Germline V gene sequence: CDR1 KGHSH, CDR2 LQKENI. The length of the CDR3 is 14 residues. The CDR3 is CASSRQGTDYEQYF. The CDR3 DNA is TGTGCCAGCTCACGGCAGGGGACTGATTACGAGCAGTACTTC.

The chain recombines TRBV10-3 with TRBJ2-2; D tentatively reads TRBD1 or TRBD2 (5 bases each). CDR3 size: 18 residues. Trimming removed 0 bases at V and 2 bases at J, with 16 bases between. The germline V gene encodes CDR1 ENHRY and CDR2 SYGVKD. The CDR3 DNA reads as TGTGCCATCAGTGAGTCTCGGGACGGCAGTTTCAACACCGGGGAGCTGTTTTTT. It is translated as CAISESRDGSFNTGELFF.

The gene calls are TRBV10-3 and TRBJ1-2; 9 nucleotides agree with TRBD1. The CDR3 is 13 residues long. V lost 9 bases and J lost 2; bases outside the gene matches: 4. Looked up from germline, CDR1 is ENHRY and CDR2 is SYGVKD. The CDR3 DNA reads as TGTGCCATGGGGACAGGGCTGAACTATGGCTACACCTTC. Translating gives CAMGTGLNYGYTF.

This chain connects TRBV9 to TRBJ1-2, with 9 bases that match TRBD1. Unmatched junction bases numbered 6, after V lost 1 base and J lost 8 bases. Germline V gene sequence: CDR1 SGDLS, CDR2 YYNGEE. The CDR3 runs to 14 residues. In DNA, the CDR3 is TGTGCCAGCAGCGTAACAGGGGGCTGGCTCGGCTACACCTTC. Translating it yields CASSVTGGWLGYTF.

The chain couples TRBV7-3 to TRBJ2-1, with 10 bases matching TRBD2. After removal of 5 bases from V and 9 bases from J, the junction contained 10 bases not matched to a gene. Germline V gene lookup returns CDR1 SGHTA and CDR2 FQGTGA. CDR3 size: 15 residues. CDR3 DNA: TGTGCCAGCAGCCTCAGCGGGAGGGCCATCGGTGAGCAGTTCTTC. Its protein product is CASSLSGRAIGEQFF. Drawing the rest from reference TRBV7-3 and TRBJ2-1, the complete variable domain is GAGVSQTPSNKVTEKGKYVELRCDPISGHTALYWYRQSLGQGPEFLIYFQGTGAADDSGLPNDRFFAVRPEGSVSTLKIQRTERGDSAVYLCASSLSGRAIGEQFFGPGTRLTVL.

This clonotype was counted between two and nine times. V gene TRBV6-1 combines with J gene TRBJ2-2; D possibly matches TRBD1 or TRBD2 (5 bases each). The CDR3 covers 15 residues. The germline CDR1 and CDR2 sequences are MNHNS and SASEGT. Deletions cut 5 bases from V and 8 bases from J, with 18 bases between. This chain's CDR3 is CASSRLLAAGGELFF. The DNA for the CDR3 is TGTGCCAGCAGTCGACTATTAGCCGCAGGGGGGGAGCTGTTTTTT.

This clonotype was seen a handful of times. This rearrangement joins TRBV18 to TRBJ1-5, with D perhaps TRBD1 (5 bases). This CDR3 has 16 amino acids. Germline V gene lookup returns CDR1 KGHSH and CDR2 LQKENI. V lost 1 base, J lost 1 base, and 11 bases lay in between. This chain's CDR3 is CASSPLRQQSNQPQHF. The CDR3 nucleotides read TGTGCCAGCTCACCACTAAGACAGCAGAGCAATCAGCCCCAGCATTTT. Supplemented by reference TRBV18 and TRBJ1-5, the full variable domain reads NAGVMQNPRHLVRRRGQEARLRCSPMKGHSHVYWYRQLPEEGLKFMVYLQKENIIDESGMPKERFSAEFPKEGPSILRIQQVVRGDSAAYFCASSPLRQQSNQPQHFGDGTRLSIL.

This clonotype was picked up many times. The chain uses TRBV12-3 or TRBV12-4 and TRBJ2-3; D not certain. The V end was cut by 4 bases, the J end by 6 bases, with 5 bases between. CDR3 length: 11 residues. Here the CDR3 DNA reads TGTGCCAGCAGTTCGACTGATACGCAGTATTTT. Translating gives CASSSTDTQYF.

This chain uses TRBV19 with TRBJ2-7, with 10 nucleotides matching TRBD1. Per the germline V gene, CDR1 is LNHDA and CDR2 is SQIVND (reference sequence). V gave up 8 bases and J gave up 7 bases; unmatched junction bases: 8. The CDR3 spans 13 residues. CDR3 nucleotide sequence: TGTGCCAGTGCCGGGACAGGGGATGCTGAGCAGTACTTC. Protein sequence: CASAGTGDAEQYF.

The chain has TRBV10-2 and TRBJ2-1; D tentatively fits TRBD1 or TRBD2 (5 bases each). Germline V gives CDR1 WSHSY, CDR2 SAAADI. With 1 base removed from V and 6 bases from J, the gap between germline ends came to 10 bases. CDR3 length: 14 residues. The CDR3 here is CASSEWGSINEQFF. The DNA for the CDR3 is TGCGCCAGCAGTGAGTGGGGGAGCATCAATGAGCAGTTCTTC.

The V gene is TRBV4-1, the J gene TRBJ1-4; 7 bases agree with TRBD1. Germline CDR1 reads MGHRA; CDR2 reads YSYEKL. Trimming at V came to 3 bases and at J to 4 bases, leaving 5 bases not matched to a gene. The length of the CDR3 is 15 residues. CDR3 sequence: CASSQADRVNEKLFF. The CDR3 DNA follows: TGCGCCAGCAGCCAGGCCGACAGGGTTAATGAAAAACTGTTTTTT.

The V and J genes are TRBV3-1 and TRBJ2-7, with 7 positions matching TRBD2. CDR3 size: 16 residues. J lost 2 bases, V lost 7 bases, and 14 bases had no gene match. The germline gives CDR1 LGHDT, CDR2 YNNKEL (reference sequence). The CDR3 sequence: CASIPKASGTTYEQYF. The CDR3, as DNA: TGTGCCAGCATCCCTAAGGCGTCCGGGACTACCTACGAGCAGTACTTC.

This chain links TRBV11-2 with TRBJ2-3; the match to TRBD2 covers 7 bases. The junction had 8 bases not matched to a gene; V was cut back by 1 base and J by 4 bases. Germline CDR1 and CDR2: SGHAT and FQNNGV. The CDR3 extends over 16 amino acids. Here the CDR3 DNA reads TGTGCCAGCAGCTTAGTGGCGGGAGCTATACCAGATACGCAGTATTTT. This codes for CASSLVAGAIPDTQYF.

In this sample, this clonotype turned up a few times. The CDR3 sequence is CSARTWTGGGYEQYF. The CDR3 DNA reads TGCAGTGCTAGAACCTGGACAGGAGGGGGCTACGAGCAGTACTTC. V is TRBV20-1 and J is TRBJ2-7, with a possible D match to TRBD1 (7 bases). The V and J ends lost 2 bases and 3 bases respectively, with 17 bases between them. Germline V gene lookup returns CDR1 DFQATT and CDR2 SNEGSKA (reference sequence). This CDR3 comprises 15 residues.

This clonotype was detected only a few times. The V and J genes are TRBV7-3 and TRBJ1-6; 9 nucleotides align to TRBD1. The CDR3 is 14 amino acids. J was trimmed by 6 bases and V by 4 bases; bases with no gene match: 1. Germline V lookup: CDR1 SGHTA, CDR2 FQGTGA. CDR3 DNA sequence: TGTGCCAGCAGCTCGACAGGGGGTAATTCACCCCTCCACTTT. It encodes CASSSTGGNSPLHF.

In its sample, this clonotype was seen a few times. This sequence joins TRBV11-1 and TRBJ1-4; D unresolved. Germline V gene lookup returns CDR1 SGHAT and CDR2 FQDESV (reference sequence). Trimming cost V 3 bases and J 0 bases, with 17 bases left between them. This CDR3 region has 18 residues. CDR3 bases: TGTGCCAGCAGCTTTCTAAGACCCCTTTCAGCAACTAATGAAAAACTGTTTTTT. It yields the protein CASSFLRPLSATNEKLFF.

The genes are TRBV9 and TRBJ2-3, with TRBD1 matching 7 bases. CDR1 is SGDLS and CDR2 is YYNGEE in the germline V gene. After removal of 2 bases from V and 6 bases from J, the junction contained 6 bases not matched to a gene. The CDR3 sequence is 14 residues long. CDR3 protein: CASSVDRAGDTQYF. The CDR3 DNA reads TGTGCCAGCAGCGTTGACAGGGCAGGGGATACGCAGTATTTT. Complete variable domain (other parts from reference TRBV9 and TRBJ2-3): DSGVTQTPKHLITATGQRVTLRCSPRSGDLSVYWYQQSLDQGLQFLIQYYNGEERAKGNILERFSAQQFPDLHSELNLSSLELGDSALYFCASSVDRAGDTQYFGPGTRLTVL.